The entry that follows covers one TCR beta chain sequence. The CDR3 is made up of 15 amino acids. V trimming: 1 base; J trimming: 4 bases; junction bases outside the gene matches: 1. The germline CDR1 and CDR2 sequences are LNHNV and YYDKDF (reference sequence). This entry is derived from a study of CD8+ T cells in alopecia areata. Investigators isolated RNA and reverse transcribed it into cDNA to act as the sequencing template. Sequencing was performed with immunoSEQ multiplex PCR; in TCRdb, only in-frame clones are kept and a portion is missing. Of under 300,000 clones detected, 60% appear once; the ten largest clones hold around 0.92%. Treatment of the sample: oral pan-JAK inhibitor, 5-10 mg twice daily.

The receptor's source is a human donor with alopecia areata. Material: CD4+ T cells sorted from blood, obtained between weeks 51 and 54, from a patient treated with tofacitinib. The chain combines TRBV15 with TRBJ1-5, with 10 bases lining up with TRBD1. CDR3 sequence: CATSRGTGGNQPQHF. CDR3 sequence (DNA): TGTGCCACCAGCAGAGGGACAGGGGGTAATCAGCCCCAGCATTTT.